The 21 T cell receptor beta chains given below trace back to one sample, sequenced in a study of control samples from healthy donors and cancer patients. Clones were sequenced by immunoSEQ multiplex PCR, and TCRdb holds only the in-frame ones, with some missing. Of 120,000 or so clones in the sample, around 87% were seen once. Sequencing input: blood. All receptors derive from a man aged 60 to 75 in good health.

This clone was found a few times. The rearrangement links TRBV4-2 to TRBJ2-3; 10 positions match TRBD2. The CDR3 covers 20 residues. Trimming cost V 0 bases and J 3 bases; bases outside gene matches: 15. The V gene's germline CDR1 is LGHNA and CDR2 YNFKEQ. The CDR3 region is CASSQDRWSESGGATDTQYF. The CDR3 DNA reads as TGTGCCAGCAGCCAAGATCGGTGGTCGGAAAGCGGGGGGGCGACAGATACGCAGTATTTT.

J is TRBJ1-6 and V is TRBV6-2 or TRBV6-3; no definite D call. V gave up 5 bases and J gave up 6 bases, with 17 bases separating them. This CDR3 is built from 16 residues. Germline loops: CDR1 MNHEY, CDR2 SVGEGT. The CDR3 sequence: CASSKQSTATNSPLHF. CDR3 coding DNA: TGTGCCAGCAGTAAACAGAGTACCGCGACTAATTCACCCCTCCACTTT.

The chain carries TRBV6-5 and TRBJ2-2, with D possibly matching TRBD2 (5 bases). The CDR3 covers 15 residues. Germline assignment: CDR1 MNHEY and CDR2 SVGAGI. V gave up 7 bases and J gave up 5 bases, with 17 bases separating them. The CDR3 sequence: CASKKGSDSTGELFF. CDR3 nucleotide sequence: TGTGCCAGCAAAAAGGGTTCGGACTCAACCGGGGAGCTGTTTTTT.

J is TRBJ1-1 and V is TRBV18; no definite D call. The germline V gene has CDR1 KGHSH and CDR2 LQKENI. Trimming took 1 base from V and 1 from J, leaving 10 bases between them. This CDR3 contains 15 residues. CDR3 residues: CASSPQRHENTEAFF. CDR3 DNA sequence: TGTGCCAGCTCACCACAACGACACGAGAACACTGAAGCTTTCTTT.

The chain combines TRBV30 with TRBJ2-7, with 7 bases aligning to TRBD2. With 4 bases clipped from V and 7 bases from J, the junction kept 4 bases outside the gene matches. The CDR3 sequence is 11 residues long. Germline CDR1 is GTSNPN and CDR2 is SVGIG (reference sequence). This chain's CDR3 is CAWTMGGEQYF. CDR3 coding DNA: TGTGCCTGGACTATGGGGGGGGAGCAGTACTTC.

V and J are TRBV5-1 and TRBJ2-3, with 14 bases matching TRBD2. This CDR3 region has 17 residues. Germline loops: CDR1 SGHRS, CDR2 YFSETQ. V trimming: 3 bases; J trimming: 5 bases; junction bases outside the gene matches: 8. The CDR3 DNA sequence: TGCGCCAGCAGCTCCTGGACTAGCGGGGGGAGGGAAGATACGCAGTATTTT. Protein product: CASSSWTSGGREDTQYF.

This chain connects TRBV6-5 to TRBJ1-6; 7 bases map to TRBD1. The V gene's germline CDR1 is MNHEY and CDR2 SVGAGI. There are 15 residues in the CDR3. V shed 6 bases and J 3 bases; nucleotides not matched to a gene: 5. CDR3 coding DNA: TGTGCCAGCAGGAGGGACAGCAACTATAATTCACCCCTCCACTTT. This translates into CASRRDSNYNSPLHF.

This clone was observed a single time. V usage is TRBV7-2 and J usage is TRBJ2-2, with TRBD2 matching 14 bases. This CDR3 is 17 amino acids long. Germline assignment: CDR1 SGHTA and CDR2 FQGNSA. V lost 5 bases and J lost 2; bases outside the gene matches: 4. As DNA, the CDR3 is TGTGCCAGCAGCAAAGGGACTAGCGGGGGCAACACCGGGGAGCTGTTTTTT. This codes for CASSKGTSGGNTGELFF.

V gene TRBV28 combines with J gene TRBJ2-3; 10 positions match TRBD1. CDR3 size: 13 residues. Per germline, CDR1 MDHEN and CDR2 SYDVKM. V was pared by 9 bases and J by 5 bases, with 5 bases of the junction left unmatched. CDR3 sequence reads: CASRTGGLDTQYF. DNA of the CDR3: TGTGCCAGTAGGACAGGGGGATTAGATACGCAGTATTTT.

The V gene is TRBV12-3 or TRBV12-4, the J gene TRBJ1-2; unclear D gene. The CDR3 covers 11 residues. The germline V and J ends were trimmed by 3 bases and 8 bases, with 7 bases remaining between them. As DNA, the CDR3 is TGTGCCAGCAGTTTGGGTGTCGGCTACACCTTC. Amino acid sequence: CASSLGVGYTF.

This clone was seen just once. This sequence joins TRBV5-5 and TRBJ1-1; tentatively, D is TRBD1 (5 bases). V was clipped by 0 bases and J by 1 base, with 10 bases between them. The germline V gene encodes CDR1 SGHKS and CDR2 YYEKEE (reference sequence). This CDR3 has 15 amino acids. CDR3 sequence: CASSLGGSENTEAFF. The CDR3 DNA follows: TGTGCCAGCAGCTTGGGGGGGTCCGAGAACACTGAAGCTTTCTTT.

This clone was seen only a few times. This chain uses TRBV19 with TRBJ2-7; 12 bases agree with TRBD1. The germline gives CDR1 LNHDA, CDR2 SQIVND (reference sequence). Trimming cost V 5 bases and J 4 bases; bases outside gene matches: 3. The length of the CDR3 is 14 residues. The CDR3: CASSPGQGAYEQYF. For the CDR3, the DNA is TGTGCCAGTAGTCCGGGACAGGGGGCTTACGAGCAGTACTTC.

The chain employs TRBV6-6 and TRBJ1-2; D remains ambiguous. The CDR3 loop spans 14 amino acids. Germline V lookup: CDR1 MNHNY, CDR2 SVGAGI (reference sequence). V gave up 4 bases and J gave up 8 bases, with 17 bases separating them. The CDR3 DNA sequence: TGTGCCAGCAGTTCTCAAGGACCCTTTTTGGGCTACACCTTC. It codes for CASSSQGPFLGYTF.

The J gene is TRBJ2-3, the V gene TRBV12-1; TRBD1, the table's D call, was not compared with the DNA. TRBV12-1 is described as a pseudogene. The CDR3 has 14 residues. The CDR3 DNA follows: TGTGCCAGCAGCCAAATAACAGGGACAGATACGCAGTATTTT. This translates into CASSQITGTDTQYF.

The rearrangement joins TRBV29-1 to TRBJ2-7, with D tentatively TRBD1 or TRBD2 (5 bases each). The ends were cut back, 0 bases at V and 7 bases at J, with 10 bases in the middle. This CDR3 is built from 12 residues. Germline V gives CDR1 SQVTM, CDR2 ANQGSEA. CDR3 sequence: CSVEDAWGEQYF. Here the CDR3 DNA reads TGCAGCGTTGAAGACGCTTGGGGGGAGCAGTACTTC.

V is TRBV14 and J is TRBJ2-2; TRBD1 is a possible D gene (7 bases). CDR1 and CDR2 (germline): SGHDN, FVKESK. The V gene lost 4 bases and the J gene lost 1 base, with 16 bases spanning the gap. The CDR3 covers 17 residues. CDR3 amino acids: CASSPNRGTVNTGELFF. CDR3 in DNA: TGTGCCAGCAGCCCGAACCGCGGGACAGTGAACACCGGGGAGCTGTTTTTT.

The V gene is TRBV19, the J gene TRBJ1-2; 12 bases fit TRBD1. From germline, CDR1 is LNHDA and CDR2 SQIVND (reference sequence). The CDR3 totals 15 residues. With 9 bases clipped from V and 4 bases from J, the junction kept 9 bases outside the gene matches. CDR3: CASSGTGGVVYGYTF. CDR3 nucleotide sequence: TGTGCCAGCTCCGGGACAGGGGGCGTCGTCTATGGCTACACCTTC.

The V gene is TRBV7-2, the J gene TRBJ2-3, with 9 bases that match TRBD1. The J segment lost 8 bases and the V segment lost 3 bases, leaving 9 bases of the junction unmatched. The germline V gene has CDR1 SGHTA and CDR2 FQGNSA. The CDR3 totals 15 residues. The CDR3 DNA sequence: TGTGCCAGCAGCTTCTTACAGGGGGCGTCTGCTACGCAGTATTTT. Protein product: CASSFLQGASATQYF.

The chain carries TRBV5-1 and TRBJ2-6, with D hard to call. The CDR3 length is 17 residues. Trimming took 0 bases from V and 0 from J, leaving 10 bases between them. CDR1 and CDR2 from the germline V gene are SGHRS and YFSETQ. The CDR3 sequence: CASSLVVSGSGANVLTF. The CDR3 bases are TGCGCCAGCAGCTTGGTTGTTAGTGGCTCTGGGGCCAACGTCCTGACTTTC. Full variable domain (missing parts from reference TRBV5-1 and TRBJ2-6): KAGVTQTPRYLIKTRGQQVTLSCSPISGHRSVSWYQQTPGQGLQFLFEYFSETQRNKGNFPGRFSGRQFSNSRSEMNVSTLELGDSALYLCASSLVVSGSGANVLTFGAGSRLTVL.

In DNA form, the CDR3 reads TGTGCCAGCAGCTTAGCAGGGGGCGAAGTTTATGGCTACACCTTC. Its protein is CASSLAGGEVYGYTF. The gene calls are TRBV7-2 and TRBJ1-2; 7 bases agree with TRBD1. The trim removed 0 bases at V and 5 bases at J, leaving 6 bases unmatched. From germline, CDR1 is SGHTA and CDR2 FQGNSA. This CDR3 region has 15 residues. Full variable domain (rest looked up from reference TRBV7-2 and TRBJ1-2): GAGVSQSPSNKVTEKGKDVELRCDPISGHTALYWYRQSLGQGLEFLIYFQGNSAPDKSGLPSDRFSAERTGGSVSTLTIQRTQQEDSAVYLCASSLAGGEVYGYTFGSGTRLTVV.

The rearrangement joins TRBV2 to TRBJ1-5; 8 bases map to TRBD1. The CDR3 extends over 16 amino acids. V lost 4 bases, J lost 4 bases, and 9 bases stayed unmatched. CDR1 SNHLY and CDR2 FYNNEI come from the germline V gene. Here the CDR3 reads CASSASGGLQNQPQHF. The CDR3 DNA follows: TGTGCCAGCAGTGCTTCAGGGGGCCTCCAGAATCAGCCCCAGCATTTT.